The 26 T cell receptor beta chains reported below all come from one sample, sequenced in a study of control samples from healthy donors and cancer patients. The assay was immunoSEQ multiplex PCR, and TCRdb's table has in-frame clones only and misses some. The sample lists about 80,000 clones; roughly 86% were seen once. Source material: blood. These receptors were taken from a man between 50 and 59 years old in good health.

V gene TRBV5-1 combines with J gene TRBJ2-3; 9 nucleotides align to TRBD2. The CDR3 runs to 15 residues. V was pared by 4 bases and J by 3 bases, with 6 bases of the junction left unmatched. Germline-derived CDR1 and CDR2 are SGHRS and YFSETQ. The CDR3 DNA sequence: TGCGCCAGCAGCGCGGGACTAGCTAGGACAGATACGCAGTATTTT. It is translated as CASSAGLARTDTQYF.

V gene TRBV19 combines with J gene TRBJ1-4; tentatively, D is TRBD1 (5 bases). Germline V gives CDR1 LNHDA, CDR2 SQIVND (reference sequence). The V end was cut by 2 bases, the J end by 7 bases, with 14 bases between. The length of the CDR3 is 15 residues. CDR3 bases: TGTGCCAGTAGTATACAGGGAAATAAGGGTGAAAAACTGTTTTTT. It is translated as CASSIQGNKGEKLFF.

The rearrangement uses TRBV25-1 and TRBJ1-6; D remains unclear. The CDR3 contains 11 residues. Trimming pared 6 bases from V and 7 bases from J, leaving 4 bases between. The V gene's germline CDR1 is MGHDK and CDR2 SYGVNS. This CDR3 reads CASSSNSPLHF. The CDR3 DNA reads as TGTGCCAGCAGCAGCAATTCACCCCTCCACTTT.

The chain uses TRBV7-6 and TRBJ1-4; no clear D gene. V lost 4 bases and J lost 3, with 21 bases in between. Germline V CDR1 and CDR2: SGHVS, FNYEAQ. The CDR3 is 18 amino acids. The CDR3: CASSSAPGPHRANEKLFF. The CDR3 DNA sequence: TGTGCCAGCAGCTCTGCTCCCGGGCCCCACCGAGCTAATGAAAAACTGTTTTTT.

The CDR3 loop reads CASSPFIGGAGNEQFF. DNA of the CDR3: TGCGCCAGCAGCCCCTTTATCGGGGGGGCGGGTAATGAGCAGTTCTTC. The chain joins TRBV4-1 to TRBJ2-1; 8 bases map to TRBD2. Germline loops: CDR1 MGHRA, CDR2 YSYEKL. Trimming at V came to 4 bases and at J to 7 bases, leaving 12 bases not matched to a gene. The CDR3 covers 16 residues.

The chain carries TRBV4-1 and TRBJ1-6; 9 bases are a match to TRBD1. Looked up from germline, CDR1 is MGHRA and CDR2 is YSYEKL. Unmatched junction bases numbered 2, after V lost 3 bases and J lost 8 bases. The CDR3 sequence is 14 residues long. The CDR3 sequence is CASSHWTGDSPLHF. The DNA of the CDR3 is TGCGCCAGCAGCCATTGGACAGGGGATTCACCCCTCCACTTT.

The rearrangement uses TRBV29-1 and TRBJ1-1, with 7 bases that match TRBD1. This CDR3 comprises 12 residues. Germline CDR1 is SQVTM and CDR2 is ANQGSEA. The ends lost 5 bases at V and 6 bases at J; junction bases unmatched: 6. The CDR3 DNA reads TGCAGCGTTCAGGGGGTCAATCCTGAAGCTTTCTTT. Amino acids: CSVQGVNPEAFF.

The chain carries TRBV5-1 and TRBJ2-5, with D perhaps matching TRBD2 (5 bases). Germline lookup yields CDR1 SGHRS and CDR2 YFSETQ. Trimming took off 0 bases at V and 5 bases at J, with 17 bases between the two ends. The length of the CDR3 is 16 residues. In DNA, the CDR3 is TGCGCCAGCAGCTTGGCCCCTTCGGGGAGTGAGGAGACCCAGTACTTC. This sequence encodes CASSLAPSGSEETQYF. Variable domain in full (rest from reference TRBV5-1 and TRBJ2-5): KAGVTQTPRYLIKTRGQQVTLSCSPISGHRSVSWYQQTPGQGLQFLFEYFSETQRNKGNFPGRFSGRQFSNSRSEMNVSTLELGDSALYLCASSLAPSGSEETQYFGPGTRLLVL.

The rearrangement joins TRBV18 to TRBJ1-5; 8 bases are a match to TRBD1. V lost 4 bases and J lost 1; bases outside the gene matches: 3. The CDR3 is 15 amino acids. CDR1 is KGHSH, CDR2 LQKENI, per germline. This CDR3 is CASSLDRGSNQPQHF. Here the CDR3 DNA reads TGTGCCAGCTCACTCGACAGGGGAAGCAATCAGCCCCAGCATTTT. The full variable domain, rest sourced from reference TRBV18 and TRBJ1-5, is NAGVMQNPRHLVRRRGQEARLRCSPMKGHSHVYWYRQLPEEGLKFMVYLQKENIIDESGMPKERFSAEFPKEGPSILRIQQVVRGDSAAYFCASSLDRGSNQPQHFGDGTRLSIL.

This chain links TRBV7-9 with TRBJ1-3; the D is unclear. The ends were cut back, 3 bases at V and 1 base at J, with 7 bases in the middle. CDR1 and CDR2 (germline): SEHNR, FQNEAQ (reference sequence). This CDR3 has 14 residues. The CDR3 sequence: CASSLGGSGNTIYF. CDR3 in DNA: TGTGCCAGCAGCTTGGGAGGTTCTGGAAACACCATATATTTT.

This sequence joins TRBV2 and TRBJ1-2, with no clear D. The CDR3 extends over 13 amino acids. V was clipped by 7 bases and J by 2 bases, with 11 bases between them. Looked up from germline, CDR1 is SNHLY and CDR2 is FYNNEI. The CDR3 DNA reads TGTGCCAGCACCGTCAGCAGGAACTATGGCTACACCTTC. Protein product: CASTVSRNYGYTF.

The genes are TRBV11-2 and TRBJ2-7, with D uncertain. The CDR3 runs to 15 residues. The ends were cut back, 7 bases at V and 0 bases at J, with 16 bases in the middle. CDR1 is SGHAT and CDR2 is FQNNGV in the germline V gene. This CDR3 reads CASTRGRALSYEQYF. The CDR3 DNA reads as TGTGCCAGCACCAGAGGACGGGCCCTCTCCTACGAGCAGTACTTC.

Only one count was recorded for this clone. This chain joins TRBV9 and TRBJ2-2; the D gene could be TRBD1 or TRBD2 (5 bases each). The CDR3 has 13 residues. Trimming took off 6 bases at V and 5 bases at J, with 11 bases between the two ends. Germline V CDR1 and CDR2: SGDLS, YYNGEE. CDR3 nucleotides: TGTGCCAGCACCAGGGACGCAACCGGGGAGCTGTTTTTT. This translates into CASTRDATGELFF.

The CDR3 sequence is CASSPTVYNTEAFF. Here the CDR3 DNA reads TGTGCCAGTAGTCCGACGGTCTACAACACTGAAGCTTTCTTT. The V and J genes are TRBV19 and TRBJ1-1; D unresolved. V lost 5 bases and J 2 bases, leaving 12 bases between the germline ends. This CDR3 has 14 amino acids. Germline lookup yields CDR1 LNHDA and CDR2 SQIVND (reference sequence).

This clone showed up just a few times. This chain joins TRBV3-1 (or the pseudogene TRBV3-2) and TRBJ1-2, with D possibly being TRBD1 (5 bases). V dropped 5 bases and J dropped 0 bases, with 13 bases sitting between them. The CDR3 covers 15 residues. Germline assignment: CDR1 LGHDT and CDR2 YNNKEL (reference sequence). As DNA, the CDR3 is TGTGCCAGCAGCTCATGGGGGGTGGCTAACTATGGCTACACCTTC. It encodes CASSSWGVANYGYTF.

The J gene is TRBJ2-1, the V gene TRBV3-1 (or the pseudogene TRBV3-2); possibly TRBD2 for D (6 bases). Trimming pared 5 bases from V and 4 bases from J, leaving 12 bases between. The germline V gene has CDR1 LGHDT and CDR2 YNNKEL (reference sequence). The CDR3 covers 14 residues. The CDR3 reads CASSLSGTYNEQFF. In DNA form, the CDR3 reads TGTGCCAGCAGCTTATCCGGGACTTACAATGAGCAGTTCTTC.

This clone was seen a single time. This chain links TRBV19 with TRBJ1-2, with 12 bases aligning to TRBD1. V trimming: 0 bases; J trimming: 4 bases; junction bases outside the gene matches: 12. Looked up from germline, CDR1 is LNHDA and CDR2 is SQIVND (reference sequence). The CDR3 is made up of 19 amino acids. CDR3 DNA: TGTGCCAGTAGTATAGATTTCCGGGACAGGGGGCCGTTACCCTATGGCTACACCTTC. This codes for CASSIDFRDRGPLPYGYTF.

This clone appeared once. The chain recombines TRBV30 with TRBJ1-5; 7 positions match TRBD1. CDR3 length equals 14 residues. Per germline, CDR1 GTSNPN and CDR2 SVGIG (reference sequence). Losses at the gene ends were 0 bases for V and 3 bases for J; bases not matched to a gene: 2. The CDR3 loop reads CAWSVGTVNQPQHF. The CDR3 DNA is TGTGCCTGGAGTGTAGGGACAGTCAATCAGCCCCAGCATTTT.

This clone was seen a few times. This sample also contains other DNA sequences that code for the same CDR3. The chain employs TRBV5-1 and TRBJ1-1, with D unresolved. Trimming removed 4 bases at V and 1 base at J, with 8 bases between. Germline V CDR1 and CDR2: SGHRS, YFSETQ. The CDR3 sequence is 13 residues long. CDR3 region: CASSPDGNTEAFF. The CDR3 bases are TGCGCCAGCAGCCCGGACGGGAACACTGAAGCTTTCTTT.

In its sample, this clone was seen a few times. The rearrangement uses TRBV7-8 and TRBJ2-5, with 9 positions matching TRBD1. V lost 1 base, J lost 5 bases, and 8 bases stayed unmatched. CDR1 is SGHVS, CDR2 FQNEAQ, per germline. This CDR3 has 16 amino acids. CDR3 in amino acids: CASSLDGTGRGETQYF. The CDR3 coding sequence is TGTGCCAGCAGCTTAGACGGGACAGGGAGAGGCGAGACCCAGTACTTC.

The V call is TRBV18, the J call TRBJ1-1, with D possibly TRBD1 on 5 matching bases. The CDR3 has 14 residues. Germline V CDR1 and CDR2: KGHSH, LQKENI. Trimming removed 3 bases from V and 1 base from J, with 9 bases in between. The CDR3 loop reads CASSPQGGNTEAFF. The CDR3 bases are TGTGCCAGCTCACCTCAGGGAGGGAACACTGAAGCTTTCTTT.

The CDR3: CASSLGRGRFNEKLFF. Here the CDR3 DNA reads TGCGCCAGCAGCTTGGGCAGGGGGCGATTTAATGAAAAACTGTTTTTT. This chain uses TRBV5-1 with TRBJ1-4; 8 positions match TRBD1. The CDR3 is made up of 16 amino acids. Germline V CDR1 and CDR2: SGHRS, YFSETQ. V was pared by 0 bases and J by 4 bases, with 5 bases of the junction left unmatched.

This chain links TRBV15 with TRBJ1-2; unclear D gene. This CDR3 region has 15 residues. V dropped 0 bases and J dropped 4 bases, with 12 bases sitting between them. Germline V gives CDR1 LNHNV, CDR2 YYDKDF (reference sequence). CDR3 loop: CATSRDKVSSYGYTF. The CDR3 DNA follows: TGTGCCACCAGCAGAGATAAAGTCAGCAGCTATGGCTACACCTTC.

The table lists this clone with a count of one. The DNA for the CDR3 is TGTGCCAGCAGCCCCTCAAGCAGCGGGAGATCCTACGAGCAGTACTTC. Its translation is CASSPSSSGRSYEQYF. V gene TRBV11-3 combines with J gene TRBJ2-7; TRBD2 agrees at 8 bases. Germline V lookup: CDR1 SGHNT, CDR2 YENEEA. The CDR3 length is 16 residues. Trimming removed 5 bases from V and 1 base from J; junction bases left unmatched: 10. Supplemented by reference TRBV11-3 and TRBJ2-7, the full variable domain reads EAGVVQSPRYKIIEKKQPVAFWCNPISGHNTLYWYLQNLGQGPELLIRYENEEAVDDSQLPKDRFSAERLKGVDSTLKIQPAELGDSAVYLCASSPSSSGRSYEQYFGPGTRLTVT.

V and J are TRBV10-1 and TRBJ2-5; 8 positions agree with TRBD2. The CDR3 loop spans 15 amino acids. The trim removed 0 bases at V and 5 bases at J, leaving 5 bases unmatched. Germline V gene data show CDR1 as WNHNN and CDR2 as SYGVQD (reference sequence). CDR3 protein: CASSESKAGAETQYF. In DNA, the CDR3 is TGCGCCAGCAGTGAGTCGAAAGCGGGGGCTGAGACCCAGTACTTC.

This clone occurred once. This chain joins TRBV6-5 and TRBJ2-3; no definite D call. This CDR3 comprises 15 residues. Germline loops: CDR1 MNHEY, CDR2 SVGAGI. V was pared by 5 bases and J by 0 bases, with 12 bases between. CDR3 sequence reads: CASSPGGVSTDTQYF. The DNA for the CDR3 is TGTGCCAGCAGTCCCGGTGGAGTAAGCACAGATACGCAGTATTTT.